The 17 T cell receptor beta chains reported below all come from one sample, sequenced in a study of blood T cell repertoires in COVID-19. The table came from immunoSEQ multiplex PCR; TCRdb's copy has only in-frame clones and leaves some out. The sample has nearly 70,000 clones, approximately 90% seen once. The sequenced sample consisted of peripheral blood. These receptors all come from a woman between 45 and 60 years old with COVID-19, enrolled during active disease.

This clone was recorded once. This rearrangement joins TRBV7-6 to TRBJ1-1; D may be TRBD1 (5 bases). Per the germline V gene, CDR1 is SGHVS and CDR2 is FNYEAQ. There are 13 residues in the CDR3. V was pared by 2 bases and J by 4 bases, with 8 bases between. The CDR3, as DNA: TGTGCCAGCAGCTTAACGGGGGTCACTGAAGCTTTCTTT. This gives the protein CASSLTGVTEAFF.

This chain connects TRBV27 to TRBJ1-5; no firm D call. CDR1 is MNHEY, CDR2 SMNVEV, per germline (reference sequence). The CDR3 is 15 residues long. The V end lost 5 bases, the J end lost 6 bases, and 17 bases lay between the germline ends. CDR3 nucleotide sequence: TGTGCCAGCAGTCCCCTCCTCCCTTCGGGTCAGCCCCAGCATTTT. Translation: CASSPLLPSGQPQHF.

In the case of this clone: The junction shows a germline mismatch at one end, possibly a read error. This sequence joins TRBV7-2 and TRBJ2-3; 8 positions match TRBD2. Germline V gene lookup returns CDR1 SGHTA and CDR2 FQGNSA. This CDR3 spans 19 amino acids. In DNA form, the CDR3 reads TGTGCCAGCAGATTAGGCCCTTGGAGCGGGAGACCGCCTATCGGTACGCAGTATTTT. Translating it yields CASRLGPWSGRPPIGTQYF.

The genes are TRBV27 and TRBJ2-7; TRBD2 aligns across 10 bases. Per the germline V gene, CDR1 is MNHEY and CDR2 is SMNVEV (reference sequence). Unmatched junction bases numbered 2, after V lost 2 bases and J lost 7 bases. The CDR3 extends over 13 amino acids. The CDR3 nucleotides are TGTGCCAGCAGTTTACTAGCGGGAGTTGAGCAGTACTTC. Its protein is CASSLLAGVEQYF.

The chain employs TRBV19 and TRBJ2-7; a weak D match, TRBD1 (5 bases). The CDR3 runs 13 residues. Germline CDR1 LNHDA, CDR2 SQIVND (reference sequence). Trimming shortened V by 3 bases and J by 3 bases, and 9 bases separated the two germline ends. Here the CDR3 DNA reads TGTGCCAGTAGTATCAAGGGGAACTACGAGCAGTACTTC. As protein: CASSIKGNYEQYF.

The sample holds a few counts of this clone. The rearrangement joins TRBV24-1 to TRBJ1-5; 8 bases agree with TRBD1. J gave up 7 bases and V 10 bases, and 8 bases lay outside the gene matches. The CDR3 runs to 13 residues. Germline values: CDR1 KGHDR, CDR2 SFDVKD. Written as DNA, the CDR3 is TGTGCCACAGGACAGGGACCGGGCCAGCCCCAGCATTTT. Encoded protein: CATGQGPGQPQHF.

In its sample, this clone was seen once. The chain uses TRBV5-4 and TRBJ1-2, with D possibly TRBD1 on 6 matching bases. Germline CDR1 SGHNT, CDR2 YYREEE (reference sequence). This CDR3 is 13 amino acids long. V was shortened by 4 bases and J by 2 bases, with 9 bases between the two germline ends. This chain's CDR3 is CASSTTGNYGYTF. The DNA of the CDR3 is TGTGCCAGCAGCACAACAGGGAACTATGGCTACACCTTC.

CDR3 protein: CASSPRSGSSYNEQFF. The CDR3 coding sequence is TGTGCCAGCAGCCCTCGCAGCGGGAGCTCCTACAATGAGCAGTTCTTC. This chain connects TRBV3-1 (or the pseudogene TRBV3-2) to TRBJ2-1, with 8 bases that match TRBD2. Trimming took 4 bases from V and 0 from J; bases not matched to a gene: 5. CDR1 LGHDT and CDR2 YNNKEL come from the germline V gene (reference sequence). CDR3 length: 16 amino acids.

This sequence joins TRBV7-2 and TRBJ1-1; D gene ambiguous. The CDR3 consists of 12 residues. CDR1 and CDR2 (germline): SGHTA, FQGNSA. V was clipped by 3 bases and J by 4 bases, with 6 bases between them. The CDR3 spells CASSFFSTEAFF. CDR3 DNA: TGTGCCAGCAGCTTTTTTAGCACTGAAGCTTTCTTT.

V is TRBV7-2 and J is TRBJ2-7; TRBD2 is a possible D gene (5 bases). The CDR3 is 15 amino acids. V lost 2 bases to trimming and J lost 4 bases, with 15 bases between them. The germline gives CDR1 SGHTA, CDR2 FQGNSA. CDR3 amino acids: CASSLRLTNPYEQYF. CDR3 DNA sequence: TGTGCCAGCAGCTTAAGATTGACTAACCCGTACGAGCAGTACTTC. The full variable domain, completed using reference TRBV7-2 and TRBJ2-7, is GAGVSQSPSNKVTEKGKDVELRCDPISGHTALYWYRQSLGQGLEFLIYFQGNSAPDKSGLPSDRFSAERTGGSVSTLTIQRTQQEDSAVYLCASSLRLTNPYEQYFGPGTRLTVT.

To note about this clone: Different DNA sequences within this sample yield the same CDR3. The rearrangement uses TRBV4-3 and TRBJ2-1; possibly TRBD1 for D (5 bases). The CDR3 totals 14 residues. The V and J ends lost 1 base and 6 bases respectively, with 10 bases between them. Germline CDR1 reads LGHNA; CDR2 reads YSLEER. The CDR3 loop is CASSQGTRVNEQFF. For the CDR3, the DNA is TGCGCCAGCAGCCAAGGGACAAGGGTCAATGAGCAGTTCTTC.

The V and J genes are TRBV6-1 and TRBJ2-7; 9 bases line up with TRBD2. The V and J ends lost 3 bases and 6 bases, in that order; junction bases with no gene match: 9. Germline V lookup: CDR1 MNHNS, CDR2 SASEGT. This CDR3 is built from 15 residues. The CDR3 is CASSEAGGPLGEQYF. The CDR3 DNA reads TGTGCCAGCAGTGAGGCGGGAGGGCCTTTGGGCGAGCAGTACTTC.

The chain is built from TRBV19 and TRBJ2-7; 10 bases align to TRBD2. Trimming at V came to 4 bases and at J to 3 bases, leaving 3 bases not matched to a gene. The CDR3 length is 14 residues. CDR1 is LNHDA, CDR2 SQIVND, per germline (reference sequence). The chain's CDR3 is CASSTLAGDYEQYF. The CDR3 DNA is TGTGCCAGTAGTACCCTAGCGGGAGACTACGAGCAGTACTTC.

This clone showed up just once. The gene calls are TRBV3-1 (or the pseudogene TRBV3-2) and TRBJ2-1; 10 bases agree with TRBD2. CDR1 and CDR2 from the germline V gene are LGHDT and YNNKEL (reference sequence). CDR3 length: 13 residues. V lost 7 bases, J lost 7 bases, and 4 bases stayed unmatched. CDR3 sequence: CASTRTSGNEQFF. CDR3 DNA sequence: TGTGCCAGCACCCGGACTAGCGGAAATGAGCAGTTCTTC.

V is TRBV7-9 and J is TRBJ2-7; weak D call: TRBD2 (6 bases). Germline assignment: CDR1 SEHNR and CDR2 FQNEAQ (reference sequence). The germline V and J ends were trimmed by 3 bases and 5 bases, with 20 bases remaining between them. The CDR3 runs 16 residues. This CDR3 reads CASSFLAPPPRDEQYF. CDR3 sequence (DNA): TGTGCCAGCAGCTTCCTAGCGCCACCTCCTAGGGACGAGCAGTACTTC. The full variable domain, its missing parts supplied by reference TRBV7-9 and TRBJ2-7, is DTGVSQNPRHKITKRGQNVTFRCDPISEHNRLYWYRQTLGQGPEFLTYFQNEAQLEKSRLLSDRFSAERPKGSFSTLEIQRTEQGDSAMYLCASSFLAPPPRDEQYFGPGTRLTVT.

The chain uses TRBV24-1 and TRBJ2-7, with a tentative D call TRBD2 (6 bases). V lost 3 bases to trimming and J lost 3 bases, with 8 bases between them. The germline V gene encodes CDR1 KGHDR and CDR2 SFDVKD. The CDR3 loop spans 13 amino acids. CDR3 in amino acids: CATSDRGDYEQYF. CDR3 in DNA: TGTGCCACCAGTGATCGCGGGGACTACGAGCAGTACTTC.

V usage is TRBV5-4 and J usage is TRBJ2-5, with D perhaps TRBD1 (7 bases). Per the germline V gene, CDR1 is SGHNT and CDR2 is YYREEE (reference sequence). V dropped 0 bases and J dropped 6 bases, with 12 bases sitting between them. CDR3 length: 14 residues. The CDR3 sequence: CASSLVQGGQTQYF. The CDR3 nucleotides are TGTGCCAGCAGCTTGGTCCAGGGGGGACAGACCCAGTACTTC.